These T cell receptor beta chains were read from a single sample in a study of synovial regulatory T cells in juvenile arthritis. Sequencing used immunoSEQ multiplex PCR; TCRdb keeps in-frame clones, though not all of them. This table lists approximately 10,000 clones. Sequenced material: Treg cells from blood. These receptors originate from a donor younger than 35 with juvenile idiopathic arthritis. Both conserved end residues are part of each CDR3. Rows give clone size only sometimes, using once, few, many, or a class for an expanded clone.

v_gene: TRBV7-6
j_gene: TRBJ1-3
abundance: -
len: 16
CDR3aa: CASSPRTGGGRNTIYF

v_gene: TRBV7-8
j_gene: TRBJ2-2
abundance: -
len: 17
CDR3aa: CASSLAPAYRVVGELFF

v_gene: TRBV19
j_gene: TRBJ2-3
abundance: -
len: 13
CDR3aa: CASGGGVSDTQYF

v_gene: TRBV10-3
j_gene: TRBJ2-3
abundance: -
len: 21
CDR3aa: CAISPGGAGQRARLGTDTQYF

v_gene: TRBV7-3
j_gene: TRBJ2-1
abundance: -
len: 16
CDR3aa: CASSLVAGSSYNEQFF

v_gene: TRBV7-3
j_gene: TRBJ1-1
abundance: -
len: 13
CDR3aa: CASSRTLNTEAFF

v_gene: TRBV11-2
j_gene: TRBJ2-7
abundance: -
len: 19
CDR3aa: CASSVYWGGGTSPYYEQYF

v_gene: TRBV5-6
j_gene: TRBJ1-5
abundance: -
len: 13
CDR3aa: CASSWGRGQPQHF

v_gene: TRBV7-2
j_gene: TRBJ1-5
abundance: -
len: 14
CDR3aa: CASSLAAGPQPQHF

v_gene: TRBV11-2
j_gene: TRBJ2-5
abundance: -
len: 13
CDR3aa: CASRKAGVETQYF

v_gene: TRBV6-5
j_gene: TRBJ1-2
abundance: -
len: 13
CDR3aa: CASSTPTGYGYTF

v_gene: TRBV7-2
j_gene: TRBJ2-7
abundance: -
len: 16
CDR3aa: CASSRNPGLAVYEQYF

v_gene: TRBV5-1
j_gene: TRBJ1-1
abundance: -
len: 12
CDR3aa: CASSSVQTEAFF

v_gene: TRBV7-8
j_gene: TRBJ1-2
abundance: -
len: 11
CDR3aa: CASSLAGGYTF

v_gene: TRBV5-1
j_gene: TRBJ2-1
abundance: -
len: 16
CDR3aa: CASSLDVSGGYNEQFF

v_gene: TRBV9
j_gene: TRBJ2-1
abundance: -
len: 15
CDR3aa: CASTRSGEWGNEQFF

v_gene: TRBV6-5
j_gene: TRBJ1-2
abundance: -
len: 13
CDR3aa: CASSPAPRGGYTF

v_gene: TRBV2
j_gene: TRBJ1-1
abundance: -
len: 16
CDR3aa: CASSETGQGVRTEAFF

v_gene: TRBV28
j_gene: TRBJ2-1
abundance: -
len: 13
CDR3aa: CASGGSAYNEQFF

v_gene: TRBV5-5
j_gene: TRBJ2-2
abundance: -
len: 14
CDR3aa: CASSLYRFRGELFF

v_gene: TRBV2
j_gene: TRBJ1-1
abundance: -
len: 8
CDR3aa: CATPGAFF

v_gene: TRBV30
j_gene: TRBJ2-2
abundance: -
len: 18
CDR3aa: CAWSRLLGLPLNTGELFF

v_gene: TRBV28
j_gene: TRBJ2-6
abundance: -
len: 16
CDR3aa: CASSLGTASGANVLTF

v_gene: TRBV6-5
j_gene: TRBJ2-7
abundance: -
len: 13
CDR3aa: CASSNADTYEQYF

v_gene: TRBV7-2
j_gene: TRBJ1-2
abundance: -
len: 14
CDR3aa: CASSLVGGAGGYTF

v_gene: TRBV7-8
j_gene: TRBJ2-5
abundance: -
len: 16
CDR3aa: CASSKRLAGDQETQYF

v_gene: TRBV15
j_gene: TRBJ2-2
abundance: -
len: 15
CDR3aa: CATSRAAAGTGELFF

v_gene: TRBV7-8
j_gene: TRBJ2-7
abundance: -
len: 15
CDR3aa: CASSLGGRGAYEQYF

v_gene: TRBV5-1
j_gene: TRBJ1-3
abundance: -
len: 16
CDR3aa: CASSLVGGVSGNTIYF

v_gene: TRBV10-2
j_gene: TRBJ2-1
abundance: -
len: 14
CDR3aa: CASQRGGNYNEQFF

v_gene: TRBV19
j_gene: TRBJ2-1
abundance: -
len: 20
CDR3aa: CASRQTGREVDGSSYNEQFF

v_gene: TRBV4-1
j_gene: TRBJ1-2
abundance: -
len: 16
CDR3aa: CASSRRSGVLNYGYTF

v_gene: TRBV20-1
j_gene: TRBJ2-3
abundance: -
len: 11
CDR3aa: CSAGPADTQYF

v_gene: TRBV29-1
j_gene: TRBJ2-1
abundance: -
len: 14
CDR3aa: CSALKLASNNEQFF

v_gene: TRBV6-5
j_gene: TRBJ1-1
abundance: -
len: 15
CDR3aa: CASSYSTDRRTEAFF

v_gene: TRBV2
j_gene: TRBJ1-6
abundance: medium-sized
len: 13
CDR3aa: CASGQGLNSPLHF

v_gene: TRBV7-9
j_gene: TRBJ1-1
abundance: -
len: 12
CDR3aa: CASSSPQTEAFF

v_gene: TRBV10-3
j_gene: TRBJ1-3
abundance: -
len: 15
CDR3aa: CAIQTTGQSGNTIYF

v_gene: TRBV5-1
j_gene: TRBJ2-5
abundance: -
len: 15
CDR3aa: CASSFRQGSLETQYF

v_gene: TRBV4-1
j_gene: TRBJ1-5
abundance: -
len: 17
CDR3aa: CASSQEGSRGSNQPQHF

v_gene: TRBV5-1
j_gene: TRBJ2-1
abundance: -
len: 14
CDR3aa: CASRTFSAYNEQFF

v_gene: TRBV30
j_gene: TRBJ1-3
abundance: -
len: 14
CDR3aa: CAWSRGASGNTIYF